This T cell receptor (beta chain) was identified during a study of response to subunit inactivated influenza vaccine. TCRdb re-analysed the RT-PCR reads in MiXCR, keeping a single row per CDR3 protein. The table lists approximately 700,000 distinct CDR3 sequences, around 13% of them singletons, with less than 7% in the top ten. The V end lost 3 bases, the J end lost 9 bases, and 12 bases lay between the germline ends. This CDR3 is 13 amino acids long. CDR1 MDHEN and CDR2 SYDVKM come from the germline V gene. This clonotype was sampled from a middle-aged man who received an inactivated influenza vaccine. The sequences come from PBMCs from blood, collected 14 to 15 days before vaccination. The chain recombines TRBV28 with TRBJ2-1, with D perhaps TRBD2 (7 bases). The DNA for the CDR3 is TGTGCCAGCAGTTTTAGGGGGGGCAGTGAGCAGTTCTTC. Residues: CASSFRGGSEQFF.